This entry lists 24 T cell receptor beta chains sequenced from one sample in a study of blood T cell repertoires in COVID-19. The data were produced by immunoSEQ multiplex PCR, yet TCRdb's version contains in-frame clones alone and is incomplete. This repertoire shows 200,000 to 250,000 clones, approximately 90% found once; its top ten account for 1.7%. The specimen sequenced was peripheral blood. Every receptor here comes from a man between 65 and 85 years old with acute or convalescent COVID-19.

The rearrangement links TRBV4-1 to TRBJ1-1; D gene unclear. Trimming left V 0 bases short and J 10 bases short, with 21 bases between. Germline CDR1 MGHRA, CDR2 YSYEKL. CDR3 size: 16 residues. CDR3 nucleotides: TGCGCCAGCAGCCAAGATCTGGGGAGCTCTAGCAACGGAGCTTTCTTT. Translation gives CASSQDLGSSSNGAFF.

The V and J genes are TRBV7-8 and TRBJ2-2; 10 bases are a match to TRBD1. CDR3 size: 15 residues. Germline V gene sequence: CDR1 SGHVS, CDR2 FQNEAQ. V shed 3 bases and J 7 bases; nucleotides not matched to a gene: 5. CDR3: CASSFSTGGYGELFF. The CDR3 DNA is TGTGCCAGCAGCTTTTCGACAGGGGGCTACGGGGAGCTGTTTTTT. Complete variable domain (other parts from reference TRBV7-8 and TRBJ2-2): GAGVSQSPRYKVAKRGQDVALRCDPISGHVSLFWYQQALGQGPEFLTYFQNEAQLDKSGLPSDRFFAERPEGSVSTLKIQRTQQEDSAVYLCASSFSTGGYGELFFGEGSRLTVL.

The chain combines TRBV6-5 with TRBJ2-7; D may be TRBD2 (6 bases). Germline V lookup: CDR1 MNHEY, CDR2 SVGAGI. The V gene lost 0 bases and the J gene lost 3 bases, with 15 bases spanning the gap. The CDR3 has 16 amino acids. CDR3 bases: TGTGCCAGCAGTTACTCGATGGGGGACTCTTACTACGAGCAGTACTTC. Protein: CASSYSMGDSYYEQYF.

CDR3 in DNA: TGTGCCAGCAGTTCGGGACACCTCAATCAGCCCCAGCATTTT. This encodes CASSSGHLNQPQHF. This chain uses TRBV6-5 with TRBJ1-5; TRBD1 is a possible D gene (6 bases). Germline V lookup: CDR1 MNHEY, CDR2 SVGAGI. This CDR3 has 14 amino acids. The V end was cut by 4 bases, the J end by 3 bases, with 10 bases between.

This clone turned up a few times. The chain couples TRBV28 to TRBJ1-2; perhaps TRBD1 as D (5 bases). CDR1 MDHEN and CDR2 SYDVKM come from the germline V gene. V lost 6 bases and J 4 bases, leaving 24 bases between the germline ends. The CDR3 runs 17 residues. The CDR3 reads CASSKRRRTPFSYGYTF. The CDR3 nucleotides are TGTGCCAGCAGCAAACGACGTCGGACACCCTTCTCCTATGGCTACACCTTC.

This chain links TRBV29-1 with TRBJ1-1; 7 bases are a match to TRBD1. The junction had 5 bases not matched to a gene; V was cut back by 7 bases and J by 0 bases. CDR1 is SQVTM and CDR2 is ANQGSEA in the germline V gene. CDR3 size: 13 residues. CDR3 amino acids: CSALTGMNTEAFF. The DNA of the CDR3 is TGCAGCGCCCTGACAGGGATGAACACTGAAGCTTTCTTT.

The CDR3 spells CASSRGQNYGYTF. The CDR3 DNA is TGTGCCAGCAGCCGCGGGCAAAACTATGGCTACACCTTC. The chain uses TRBV28 and TRBJ1-2; D unresolved. The CDR3 covers 13 residues. V was shortened by 6 bases and J by 2 bases, with 10 bases between the two germline ends. Germline CDR1 MDHEN, CDR2 SYDVKM.

The V gene is TRBV19, the J gene TRBJ2-2, with D possibly being TRBD1 (6 bases). CDR3 length equals 16 residues. Between the trimmed V and J ends, which lost 5 bases and 5 bases, there was a span of 18 bases. Germline CDR1 is LNHDA and CDR2 is SQIVND (reference sequence). Here the CDR3 reads CASSVLSRGLTGELFF. CDR3 DNA sequence: TGTGCCAGTAGTGTCTTATCCAGGGGTCTTACCGGGGAGCTGTTTTTT. Filled out from reference TRBV19 and TRBJ2-2, the complete variable domain reads DGGITQSPKYLFRKEGQNVTLSCEQNLNHDAMYWYRQDPGQGLRLIYYSQIVNDFQKGDIAEGYSVSREKKESFPLTVTSAQKNPTAFYLCASSVLSRGLTGELFFGEGSRLTVL.

V and J are TRBV7-2 and TRBJ1-1, with a tentative D call TRBD1 (5 bases). The CDR3 has 15 amino acids. V was trimmed by 3 bases and J by 0 bases, leaving 11 bases between them. The germline V gene encodes CDR1 SGHTA and CDR2 FQGNSA. CDR3 sequence (DNA): TGTGCCAGCAGCTTGGGAGGGGCTATGAACACTGAAGCTTTCTTT. Its translation is CASSLGGAMNTEAFF.

The V and J genes are TRBV18 and TRBJ2-7; D ambiguous. V was trimmed by 3 bases and J by 6 bases, leaving 12 bases between them. The CDR3 extends over 13 amino acids. Looked up from germline, CDR1 is KGHSH and CDR2 is LQKENI. The CDR3 DNA is TGTGCCAGCTCACCCGCCAGCGTGAGCGAGCAGTACTTC. This codes for CASSPASVSEQYF.

This clone has a count of ten or more. This rearrangement joins TRBV5-4 to TRBJ2-2, with 9 bases aligning to TRBD1. Germline V gene data show CDR1 as SGHNT and CDR2 as YYREEE (reference sequence). The CDR3 is made up of 15 amino acids. V lost 0 bases, J lost 6 bases, and 3 bases stayed unmatched. CDR3 bases: TGTGCCAGCAGCTTGGCGGGACAGGGTGCCGGGGAGCTGTTTTTT. Translation: CASSLAGQGAGELFF.

V is TRBV2 and J is TRBJ1-4; 8 bases map to TRBD1. CDR3 length equals 15 residues. The germline V gene has CDR1 SNHLY and CDR2 FYNNEI. V shed 6 bases, J shed 3 bases, and the junction held 6 bases outside the gene matches. In DNA, the CDR3 is TGTGCCAGCAGGCAAGCGACAGGGGCTAATGAAAAACTGTTTTTT. This sequence encodes CASRQATGANEKLFF. Filled out from reference TRBV2 and TRBJ1-4, the complete variable domain reads EPEVTQTPSHQVTQMGQEVILRCVPISNHLYFYWYRQILGQKVEFLVSFYNNEISEKSEIFDDQFSVERPDGSNFTLKIRSTKLEDSAMYFCASRQATGANEKLFFGSGTQLSVL.

The V gene is TRBV15, the J gene TRBJ2-1, with 9 positions matching TRBD1. The CDR3 totals 16 residues. Germline V gives CDR1 LNHNV, CDR2 YYDKDF (reference sequence). The V and J ends lost 3 bases and 2 bases, in that order; junction bases with no gene match: 5. CDR3 sequence: CATSRADRGPYNEQFF. In DNA, the CDR3 is TGTGCCACCAGCAGGGCGGACAGGGGACCCTACAATGAGCAGTTCTTC.

The chain has TRBV7-9 and TRBJ1-5; maybe TRBD1 (5 bases). V shed 5 bases and J shed 0 bases, with 8 bases lying between them. The germline gives CDR1 SEHNR, CDR2 FQNEAQ (reference sequence). There are 14 residues in the CDR3. Here the CDR3 DNA reads TGTGCCAGCAGCCAACAGGCTAGCAATCAGCCCCAGCATTTT. Its protein is CASSQQASNQPQHF.

This clone is a singleton in its sample. The chain couples TRBV3-1 (or the pseudogene TRBV3-2) to TRBJ1-1, with no clear D. This CDR3 region has 12 residues. Trimming removed 5 bases from V and 11 bases from J, with 15 bases in between. Per germline, CDR1 LGHDT and CDR2 YNNKEL (reference sequence). Here the CDR3 DNA reads TGTGCCAGCAGCACCCGGGAGGGAAGGGCTTTCTTT. Its protein is CASSTREGRAFF.

The J gene is TRBJ2-1, the V gene TRBV3-1 (or the pseudogene TRBV3-2), with D possibly being TRBD1 (6 bases). CDR1 LGHDT and CDR2 YNNKEL come from the germline V gene (reference sequence). This CDR3 is built from 16 residues. Trimming took off 3 bases at V and 9 bases at J, with 21 bases between the two ends. CDR3 DNA: TGTGCCAGCAGCCATGGACAGCTAGTGGGTCTTTCTGAGCAGTTCTTC. This translates into CASSHGQLVGLSEQFF.

This clone was seen more than once but under ten times. The CDR3 DNA reads TGCAGTGCTAGTACGGGAATGGGGGAGCTGTTTTTT. Protein: CSASTGMGELFF. The V and J genes are TRBV20-1 and TRBJ2-2, with D possibly matching TRBD2 (5 bases). V was pared by 3 bases and J by 8 bases, with 10 bases between. The CDR3 sequence is 12 residues long. The germline CDR1 and CDR2 sequences are DFQATT and SNEGSKA (reference sequence).

The chain combines TRBV9 with TRBJ2-3, with unresolved D. The V end was cut by 4 bases, the J end by 6 bases, with 9 bases between. CDR1 is SGDLS, CDR2 YYNGEE, per germline. CDR3 size: 12 residues. CDR3 protein: CASSPREDTQYF. The CDR3 region has the DNA TGTGCCAGCAGCCCTCGCGAGGATACGCAGTATTTT.

The gene calls are TRBV19 and TRBJ2-5, with D possibly matching TRBD1 (5 bases). The length of the CDR3 is 14 residues. Germline CDR1 is LNHDA and CDR2 is SQIVND (reference sequence). The ends were cut back, 5 bases at V and 1 base at J, with 11 bases in the middle. The CDR3 region is CASSERQLQETQYF. CDR3 sequence (DNA): TGTGCCAGTAGTGAACGACAGCTCCAAGAGACCCAGTACTTC.

This chain connects TRBV5-6 to TRBJ2-6; weak D call: TRBD1 (6 bases). V gave up 0 bases and J gave up 0 bases, with 16 bases separating them. The CDR3 loop spans 19 amino acids. Germline CDR1 reads SGHDT; CDR2 reads YYEEEE. CDR3 sequence: CASSLELQGYRSGANVLTF. CDR3 in DNA: TGTGCCAGCAGCTTGGAATTACAGGGATACCGCTCTGGGGCCAACGTCCTGACTTTC.

This chain uses TRBV7-2 with TRBJ2-1; the match to TRBD2 covers 7 bases. The V segment lost 0 bases and the J segment 15 bases; nucleotides outside the gene matches: 14. The length of the CDR3 is 15 residues. Germline-derived CDR1 and CDR2 are SGHTA and FQGNSA. The CDR3 DNA reads as TGTGCCAGCAGCTTAGCTAGGAGTAGTGCGGGAGAGAGGTTCTTC. Its protein is CASSLARSSAGERFF.

The V and J genes are TRBV5-4 and TRBJ1-5; 9 bases are a match to TRBD1. The germline V gene encodes CDR1 SGHNT and CDR2 YYREEE (reference sequence). The CDR3 has 14 residues. The junction had 6 bases not matched to a gene; V was cut back by 4 bases and J by 7 bases. CDR3 nucleotide sequence: TGTGCCAGCAGCCTGACAGGGGGAAACCAGCCCCAGCATTTT. The encoded protein is CASSLTGGNQPQHF.

The chain combines TRBV7-8 with TRBJ1-1; no reliable D call. CDR3 size: 13 residues. Trimming shortened V by 8 bases and J by 4 bases, and 14 bases separated the two germline ends. In germline, CDR1 is SGHVS, CDR2 FQNEAQ. This chain's CDR3 is CASVRGVGTEAFF. The CDR3 bases are TGTGCCAGCGTGCGAGGCGTCGGCACTGAAGCTTTCTTT.

The chain joins TRBV5-5 to TRBJ2-7; 7 bases map to TRBD1. CDR1 SGHKS and CDR2 YYEKEE come from the germline V gene (reference sequence). Trimming removed 2 bases from V and 0 bases from J; junction bases left unmatched: 8. The CDR3 loop spans 16 amino acids. The CDR3 loop is CASSFGQVLSSYEQYF. As DNA, the CDR3 is TGTGCCAGCAGCTTTGGACAGGTTTTAAGCTCCTACGAGCAGTACTTC.